The sample holds one count of the clone carrying this T cell receptor (beta chain). Its specificity is unknown. The data derive from a study of response to subunit inactivated influenza vaccine. Study-level findings and limits: There was a suggestion from the authors that each seasonal influenza vaccination recruits few new T cells.

Between the trimmed V and J ends, which lost 6 bases and 0 bases, there was a span of 12 bases. The CDR3 is made up of 15 amino acids. From germline, CDR1 is DFQATT and CDR2 SNEGSKA (reference sequence). From the RT-PCR reads, TCRdb called clonotypes with MiXCR, one entry per CDR3 protein. The sample has hundreds of thousands of distinct CDR3 sequences, 15% to 18% seen once; the top ten hold roughly 11%. This specimen was PBMCs from blood, taken about 12 days after vaccination. V gene TRBV20-1 combines with J gene TRBJ1-6, with D tentatively TRBD1 (6 bases). The sequence came from a man between 45 and 60 years old who received an inactivated influenza vaccine. DNA of the CDR3: TGCAGTGCCCCCAGGGGCGCCTCCTATAATTCACCCCTCCACTTT. As protein: CSAPRGASYNSPLHF.